Included here is one T cell receptor (beta chain) sequence, with context. What it binds is not known. This sample stems from a study of graft-versus-host responses after intestinal transplantation. On the study more broadly: Those transplanted obtained multivisceral, liver-intestinal, or isolated intestinal grafts. Anti-thymocyte globulin served as induction for all recipients, who then took tacrolimus and steroids for about three years. Notes on the study in general: Levels of circulating GvH clones at their peak were associated with early post-transplant HvG declines. Recipient marrow contained GvH clones, some of which appeared first in ileum or blood.

The method was immunoSEQ multiplex PCR; TCRdb's version includes in-frame clones alone and lacks a portion of them. The data contain just over 95,000 clones, about 90% of them singletons. The CDR3 covers 15 residues. The V end lost 4 bases, the J end lost 5 bases, and 17 bases lay between the germline ends. Looked up from germline, CDR1 is SGHNT and CDR2 is YYREEE (reference sequence). This clonotype originated in a human donor who received an intestinal transplant. This chain connects TRBV5-4 to TRBJ2-3; possibly TRBD2 for D (6 bases). The specimen comprised unstimulated CD4+ T cells sorted from spleen or lymph node cells, sampled before intestinal transplant. CDR3 bases: TGTGCCAGCAGCGCCCCGGGAGCCCGGATAGATACGCAGTATTTT. The encoded protein is CASSAPGARIDTQYF. The full variable domain, completed using reference TRBV5-4 and TRBJ2-3, is ETGVTQSPTHLIKTRGQQVTLRCSSQSGHNTVSWYQQALGQGPQFIFQYYREEENGRGNFPPRFSGLQFPNYSSELNVNALELDDSALYLCASSAPGARIDTQYFGPGTRLTVL.